This TCR beta chain was captured by sequencing in a study of cytomegalovirus exposure and HLA in healthy donors. The overall study: Genotyping of 400 or so donors showed that 80% to 90% belonged to the Caucasian-associated ancestry cluster.

The study, taken as a whole, reports: Three chains tied to CMV proved CMV antigen-specific in vitro. Later analysis showed TCR association rates varying by HLA locus, highest for DRB1 and lowest for HLA-C.

This clone was detected once. Its cognate antigen is unknown. Other DNA sequences of this sample code for an identical CDR3. Trimming at V came to 0 bases and at J to 3 bases, leaving 4 bases not matched to a gene. Germline assignment: CDR1 GTSNPN and CDR2 SVGIG (reference sequence). The CDR3 runs to 16 residues. The PCR was carried out with 60 Vbeta primers and 13 Jbeta primers. Assay used: immunoSEQ multiplex PCR; TCRdb lists only in-frame clones, some missing. Of about 160,000 clones detected, roughly 77% appear once; the ten largest clones hold 3.5% to 4.5%. The study sampled nominally healthy donors, though unrecorded immune exposures were likely.

The receptor's source is a human donor in good health. Sequencing was carried out using PBMCs. The chain combines TRBV30 with TRBJ2-3; 12 bases align to TRBD2. CDR3 in amino acids: CAWSVLAGGATDTQYF. CDR3 coding DNA: TGTGCCTGGAGTGTCCTAGCGGGGGGGGCGACAGATACGCAGTATTTT.